The entry that follows covers one T cell receptor (beta chain) sequence. Its antigen is not known. The junction and the germline gene differ at one end; a read error may be behind it. This record belongs to a study of cytomegalovirus exposure and HLA in healthy donors. Study-wide findings and caveats: Most TCR beta V segments were productive about 87% or about 30% of the time in an earlier analysis. Three chains linked to CMV were shown in vitro to be specific for CMV antigens.

Amplification used 60 Vbeta primers and 13 Jbeta primers. Sequencing was performed with immunoSEQ multiplex PCR; in TCRdb, only in-frame clones are kept and a portion is missing. The sample carries roughly 170,000 clones, about four fifths recorded once. Germline loops: CDR1 SEHNR, CDR2 FQNEAQ (reference sequence). The CDR3 extends over 15 amino acids. Sequences were obtained from PBMCs. The sequence derives from a man younger than 45 in good health and CMV-seropositive. The chain joins TRBV7-9 to TRBJ1-3, with D maybe TRBD1 (5 bases). CDR3 loop: CSSSFSTGAGNTIYF. CDR3 sequence (DNA): TGTTCCAGCAGCTTCTCTACAGGCGCCGGAAACACCATATATTTT.